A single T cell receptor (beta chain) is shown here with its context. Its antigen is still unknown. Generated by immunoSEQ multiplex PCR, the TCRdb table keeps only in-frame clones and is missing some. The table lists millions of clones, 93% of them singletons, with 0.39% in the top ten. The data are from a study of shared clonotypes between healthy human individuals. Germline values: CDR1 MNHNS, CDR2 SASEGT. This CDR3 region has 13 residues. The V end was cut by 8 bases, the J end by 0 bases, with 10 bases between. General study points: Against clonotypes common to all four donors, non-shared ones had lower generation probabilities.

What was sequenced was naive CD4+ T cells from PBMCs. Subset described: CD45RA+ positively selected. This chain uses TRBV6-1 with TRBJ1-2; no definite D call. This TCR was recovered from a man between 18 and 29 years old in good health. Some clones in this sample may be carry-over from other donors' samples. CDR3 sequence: CASLAASNYGYTF. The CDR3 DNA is TGTGCCAGCCTCGCAGCCTCTAACTATGGCTACACCTTC.